The 17 T cell receptor beta chains below all came from one sample that was sequenced in a study of T cell clonotyping in hematopoietic cell transplantation. Clones were read by immunoSEQ multiplex PCR, and TCRdb kept only the in-frame ones, dropping some. The sample yields several thousand clones, about 98% seen once. Material: PBMCs, obtained 30 days after allogeneic stem cell transplant. The receptors were sampled from a male patient between 60 and 69 years old who had an allogeneic stem cell transplant from a related donor, so the T cells may come from the graft donor. Some clones in this sample may be carry-over from other donors' samples.

This chain joins TRBV4-1 and TRBJ2-2; perhaps TRBD2 as D (6 bases). CDR3 length: 16 residues. V shed 1 base and J shed 4 bases, with 13 bases lying between them. Germline V gene sequence: CDR1 MGHRA, CDR2 YSYEKL. CDR3 sequence: CASSQATGEATGELFF. CDR3 sequence (DNA): TGCGCCAGCAGCCAAGCTACGGGGGAGGCCACCGGGGAGCTGTTTTTT.

V and J are TRBV6-5 and TRBJ2-7; D is possibly TRBD1 or TRBD2 (5 bases each). Deletions cut 0 bases from V and 2 bases from J, with 8 bases between. The CDR3 sequence is 14 residues long. CDR1 MNHEY and CDR2 SVGAGI come from the germline V gene. Here the CDR3 reads CASSYSRGAYEQYF. The CDR3, as DNA: TGTGCCAGCAGTTACTCAAGGGGAGCCTACGAGCAGTACTTC.

The rearrangement uses TRBV10-3 and TRBJ1-1; no reliable D call. The CDR3 has 14 residues. V lost 0 bases, J lost 5 bases, and 10 bases lay in between. CDR1 and CDR2 (germline): ENHRY, SYGVKD. The CDR3 loop reads CAISESAGETEAFF. CDR3 sequence (DNA): TGTGCCATCAGTGAGTCGGCCGGAGAGACTGAAGCTTTCTTT.

The chain has TRBV6-6 and TRBJ2-7; the D gene is possibly TRBD2 (5 bases). The CDR3 runs to 13 residues. Germline lookup yields CDR1 MNHNY and CDR2 SVGAGI (reference sequence). Trimming took 6 bases from V and 0 from J, leaving 9 bases between them. In DNA, the CDR3 is TGTGCCAGCAGCCCCGCGGGCTCCTACGAGCAGTACTTC. Amino acids: CASSPAGSYEQYF.

The genes are TRBV4-1 and TRBJ2-5, with D maybe TRBD2 (6 bases). The CDR3 loop spans 16 amino acids. Germline CDR1 reads MGHRA; CDR2 reads YSYEKL. V was shortened by 1 base and J by 5 bases, with 17 bases between the two germline ends. CDR3 nucleotides: TGCGCCAGCAGCCAAGGGTGGGGCGGGGTCACGGAGACCCAGTACTTC. Its protein product is CASSQGWGGVTETQYF.

The gene calls are TRBV9 and TRBJ1-3, with 11 nucleotides matching TRBD1. The CDR3 is 16 amino acids. The germline gives CDR1 SGDLS, CDR2 YYNGEE. J gave up 0 bases and V 4 bases, and 3 bases lay outside the gene matches. The CDR3 coding sequence is TGTGCCAGCAGCCCAGGGACAGGGGGCTCTGGAAACACCATATATTTT. Protein sequence: CASSPGTGGSGNTIYF.

The chain employs TRBV28 and TRBJ2-7; no firm D call. CDR1 and CDR2 from the germline V gene are MDHEN and SYDVKM. The CDR3 has 12 residues. V was clipped by 5 bases and J by 0 bases, with 5 bases between them. CDR3 in DNA: TGTGCCAGCAGTAGCCTCTCCTACGAGCAGTACTTC. Encoded protein: CASSSLSYEQYF.

This rearrangement joins TRBV9 to TRBJ1-3; TRBD1 matches at 8 bases. Germline V lookup: CDR1 SGDLS, CDR2 YYNGEE. J gave up 6 bases and V 0 bases, and 5 bases lay outside the gene matches. The CDR3 spans 15 residues. In nucleotides, the CDR3 is TGTGCCAGCAGCGTAGACGGACAGGGCGAAAACACCATATATTTT. It translates to CASSVDGQGENTIYF.

This rearrangement joins TRBV19 to TRBJ2-7, with D possibly TRBD2 on 5 matching bases. The CDR3 sequence is 14 residues long. The V gene's germline CDR1 is LNHDA and CDR2 SQIVND (reference sequence). With 2 bases removed from V and 0 bases from J, the gap between germline ends came to 8 bases. The CDR3 DNA reads as TGTGCCAGTAGTATATCCGGGAACTCCTACGAGCAGTACTTC. Its protein is CASSISGNSYEQYF.

This rearrangement joins TRBV7-6 to TRBJ2-2; TRBD2 matches 13 bases. V trimming: 3 bases; J trimming: 4 bases; junction bases outside the gene matches: 17. CDR1 SGHVS and CDR2 FNYEAQ come from the germline V gene. The CDR3 is 21 residues long. This chain's CDR3 is CASSLTWTSGGYQTSTGELFF. Written as DNA, the CDR3 is TGTGCCAGCAGCTTGACGTGGACTAGCGGGGGCTACCAAACGAGCACCGGGGAGCTGTTTTTT.

The chain is built from TRBV28 and TRBJ2-7, with 7 bases that match TRBD1. This CDR3 is 15 amino acids long. Germline CDR1 is MDHEN and CDR2 is SYDVKM. Germline trimming cut 8 bases from V and 0 bases from J; bases unmatched to any gene: 10. The CDR3 is CASPGGAGGSYEQYF. The DNA of the CDR3 is TGTGCCAGCCCCGGAGGAGCAGGGGGCTCCTACGAGCAGTACTTC.

The V and J genes are TRBV6-4 and TRBJ2-2; no definite D call. The CDR3 contains 12 residues. Germline V gene sequence: CDR1 MRHNA, CDR2 SNTAGT. The germline V and J ends were trimmed by 6 bases and 2 bases, with 4 bases remaining between them. CDR3 sequence reads: CASSLNTGELFF. The CDR3 DNA follows: TGTGCCAGCAGCCTTAACACCGGGGAGCTGTTTTTT.

With regard to this clone: The junction shows a germline mismatch at one end, possibly a read error. This chain connects TRBV6-1 to TRBJ1-1; D gene ambiguous. The CDR3 runs 12 residues. The germline CDR1 and CDR2 sequences are MNHNS and SASEGT. CDR3 region: CASSEVSVPVVF. The CDR3 DNA sequence: TGTGCCAGCAGTGAAGTATCAGTCCCGGTTGTCTTT.

This sequence joins TRBV5-3 and TRBJ1-5; 9 nucleotides match TRBD1. TRBV5-3 is an ORF; its function is uncertain. CDR3 length: 18 amino acids. Losses at the gene ends were 0 bases for V and 2 bases for J; bases not matched to a gene: 9. The CDR3 region has the DNA TGTGCCAGAAGCTTGGTTGGGACAGGGACCTGGGGCAATCAGCCCCAGCATTTT. As protein: CARSLVGTGTWGNQPQHF.

This clone was detected only once. J is TRBJ1-4 and V is TRBV4-3, with 9 bases identical to TRBD1. J gave up 2 bases and V 3 bases, and 4 bases lay outside the gene matches. The CDR3 is 16 residues long. The germline V gene has CDR1 LGHNA and CDR2 YSLEER. In DNA, the CDR3 is TGCGCCAGCAGCCACGTTGGGACAGGGACTAATGAAAAACTGTTTTTT. Translating it yields CASSHVGTGTNEKLFF.

This clone was observed once. The rearrangement joins TRBV30 to TRBJ2-2; D uncertain. The CDR3 is 14 residues long. Trimming pared 0 bases from V and 8 bases from J, leaving 13 bases between. Germline-derived CDR1 and CDR2 are GTSNPN and SVGIG (reference sequence). CDR3 in amino acids: CAWSVTPLTGELFF. The CDR3 DNA reads as TGTGCCTGGAGTGTAACCCCGCTGACGGGGGAGCTGTTTTTT.

This clone is a singleton in its sample. The chain combines TRBV11-1 with TRBJ2-5; D uncertain. In germline, CDR1 is SGHAT, CDR2 FQDESV (reference sequence). V gave up 3 bases and J gave up 2 bases, with 16 bases separating them. CDR3 size: 16 residues. CDR3 region: CASSFSISHSQETQYF. The CDR3 DNA reads as TGTGCCAGCAGCTTTTCTATTTCCCACTCACAAGAGACCCAGTACTTC.